This T cell receptor beta chain is from a study of patients and donors after allogeneic stem cell transplantation. TCRdb re-analysed the RT-PCR reads in MiXCR, keeping a single row per CDR3 protein. This table has 900,000 to 1,000,000 distinct CDR3 sequences, under 20% appearing once. The germline CDR1 and CDR2 sequences are SNHLY and FYNNEI. The CDR3 contains 13 residues. The V end was cut by 7 bases, the J end by 1 base, with 7 bases between. V usage is TRBV2 and J usage is TRBJ2-2; D not resolved. The clonotype originates from a human donor who was either an allogeneic HSCT recipient or a stem cell or donor lymphocyte infusion donor (not recorded which). It is not recorded whose cells these are; they may come from a transplant donor. Material for sequencing was blood, either unsorted or a sorted T cell fraction (not recorded which). CDR3 region: CASTRLNTGELFF. CDR3 DNA sequence: TGTGCCAGCACCAGACTGAACACCGGGGAGCTGTTTTTT.